The 21 T cell receptor beta chains in this list originate from one sample, sequenced in a study of shared clonotypes between healthy human individuals. Assay: immunoSEQ multiplex PCR; the TCRdb copy retains only in-frame clones and omits some. The repertoire holds 2,500,000 or so clones, with 93% as singletons. The specimen was naive CD4+ T cells from PBMCs. As for subset: CD45RA+ positively selected. The receptors here all came from a man younger than 30 in good health. Some clones in this sample may be carry-over from other donors' samples.

The chain carries TRBV9 and TRBJ2-7; 11 bases align to TRBD2. This CDR3 comprises 15 residues. Germline CDR1 and CDR2: SGDLS and YYNGEE. Trimming at V came to 3 bases and at J to 4 bases, leaving 6 bases not matched to a gene. CDR3 region: CASSEGLAERYEQYF. The CDR3 DNA is TGTGCCAGCAGCGAGGGACTAGCGGAGAGGTACGAGCAGTACTTC.

The rearrangement links TRBV6-1 to TRBJ2-1; maybe TRBD1 (6 bases). CDR1 MNHNS and CDR2 SASEGT come from the germline V gene. Deletions cut 2 bases from V and 4 bases from J, with 15 bases between. CDR3 length equals 16 residues. The CDR3: CASSELAWQGYNEQFF. The CDR3 DNA reads TGTGCCAGCAGTGAACTTGCGTGGCAGGGGTACAATGAGCAGTTCTTC.

V and J are TRBV10-1 and TRBJ2-1, with unresolved D. Looked up from germline, CDR1 is WNHNN and CDR2 is SYGVQD (reference sequence). Trimming took off 0 bases at V and 9 bases at J, with 12 bases between the two ends. The CDR3 consists of 14 residues. The CDR3 protein is CASSESSVRGEQFF. The CDR3 DNA is TGCGCCAGCAGTGAGTCGAGTGTAAGAGGTGAGCAGTTCTTC.

This chain connects TRBV5-1 to TRBJ1-1; a weak D match, TRBD1 (5 bases). The length of the CDR3 is 14 residues. V lost 5 bases, J lost 0 bases, and 11 bases lay in between. Per germline, CDR1 SGHRS and CDR2 YFSETQ. The chain's CDR3 is CASRITGLNTEAFF. For the CDR3, the DNA is TGCGCCAGCAGAATTACAGGTTTGAACACTGAAGCTTTCTTT.

The chain couples TRBV11-2 to TRBJ1-6; D may be TRBD1 (6 bases). Germline lookup yields CDR1 SGHAT and CDR2 FQNNGV. Trimming pared 1 base from V and 7 bases from J, leaving 11 bases between. CDR3 length: 15 amino acids. The CDR3 reads CASSLVGTLNSPLHF. The CDR3 DNA reads as TGTGCCAGCAGCTTAGTAGGGACACTCAATTCACCCCTCCACTTT.

This clone has only one observation. V is TRBV5-1 and J is TRBJ1-1; 9 bases align to TRBD1. The CDR3 loop spans 14 amino acids. J was trimmed by 4 bases and V by 0 bases; bases with no gene match: 1. The germline gives CDR1 SGHRS, CDR2 YFSETQ. CDR3 coding DNA: TGCGCCAGCAGCTTGGACAGGGGGCCCACTGAAGCTTTCTTT. Amino acid sequence: CASSLDRGPTEAFF. Using reference TRBV5-1 and TRBJ1-1 for the parts outside the CDR3, the full variable domain is KAGVTQTPRYLIKTRGQQVTLSCSPISGHRSVSWYQQTPGQGLQFLFEYFSETQRNKGNFPGRFSGRQFSNSRSEMNVSTLELGDSALYLCASSLDRGPTEAFFGQGTRLTVV.

This clone has a single count. The chain joins TRBV28 to TRBJ2-1; D unresolved. The germline V gene has CDR1 MDHEN and CDR2 SYDVKM. The CDR3 contains 14 residues. Trimming removed 6 bases at V and 0 bases at J, with 9 bases between. The CDR3 region is CASRGSSSYNEQFF. The CDR3, as DNA: TGTGCCAGCAGAGGCTCCAGCTCCTACAATGAGCAGTTCTTC. The full variable domain, completed using reference TRBV28 and TRBJ2-1, is DVKVTQSSRYLVKRTGEKVFLECVQDMDHENMFWYRQDPGLGLRLIYFSYDVKMKEKGDIPEGYSVSREKKERFSLILESASTNQTSMYLCASRGSSSYNEQFFGPGTRLTVL.

The V call is TRBV6-5, the J call TRBJ2-7; 7 bases are shared with TRBD1. Trimming removed 6 bases from V and 6 bases from J; junction bases left unmatched: 11. This CDR3 spans 14 amino acids. Per the germline V gene, CDR1 is MNHEY and CDR2 is SVGAGI. The CDR3 loop reads CASSLNRGTGEQYF. Written as DNA, the CDR3 is TGTGCCAGCAGCCTAAACAGGGGAACGGGCGAGCAGTACTTC.

J is TRBJ1-2 and V is TRBV11-2, with D perhaps TRBD1 (5 bases). The germline CDR1 and CDR2 sequences are SGHAT and FQNNGV. This CDR3 spans 16 amino acids. Between the trimmed V and J ends, which lost 1 base and 5 bases, there was a span of 17 bases. The CDR3 DNA reads as TGTGCCAGCAGCTTAGGTCCGAACGGAGGGACGTATGGCTACACCTTC. Protein product: CASSLGPNGGTYGYTF.

In DNA, the CDR3 is TGTGCCAGCAGCTTGTTGGTAGGGGAAGAGACCCAGTACTTC. Amino acids: CASSLLVGEETQYF. This chain connects TRBV5-4 to TRBJ2-5; TRBD1 is a possible D gene (5 bases). Trimming left V 1 base short and J 3 bases short, with 10 bases between. Looked up from germline, CDR1 is SGHNT and CDR2 is YYREEE (reference sequence). The CDR3 is 14 residues long.

The chain uses TRBV29-1 and TRBJ2-3; TRBD1 agrees at 9 bases. Trimming cost V 3 bases and J 3 bases; bases outside gene matches: 7. Looked up from germline, CDR1 is SQVTM and CDR2 is ANQGSEA. The CDR3 has 15 amino acids. CDR3 residues: CSVEGGQGRTDTQYF. CDR3 sequence (DNA): TGCAGCGTTGAGGGGGGACAGGGAAGAACAGATACGCAGTATTTT.

The chain combines TRBV5-1 with TRBJ1-1, with D possibly matching TRBD1 (5 bases). CDR1 is SGHRS, CDR2 YFSETQ, per germline. The CDR3 runs to 14 residues. V was cut by 0 bases and J by 4 bases, with 10 bases left in between. CDR3 coding DNA: TGCGCCAGCAGCTTGGCCTGGCAGGGCACTGAAGCTTTCTTT. Amino acids: CASSLAWQGTEAFF.

This chain links TRBV7-2 with TRBJ1-1; the match to TRBD1 covers 7 bases. Germline loops: CDR1 SGHTA, CDR2 FQGNSA. The V segment lost 5 bases and the J segment 4 bases; nucleotides outside the gene matches: 7. The CDR3 spans 14 residues. CDR3 protein: CASSINAGGTEAFF. DNA of the CDR3: TGTGCCAGCAGCATAAATGCAGGGGGCACTGAAGCTTTCTTT.

A note on this clone: This sample also contains other DNA sequences that code for the same CDR3. This sequence joins TRBV5-1 and TRBJ2-7; no clear D. V lost 0 bases, J lost 2 bases, and 12 bases lay in between. Germline V gene data show CDR1 as SGHRS and CDR2 as YFSETQ. This CDR3 spans 15 amino acids. DNA of the CDR3: TGCGCCAGCAGCTTGGCGGCAGGTTCTACCTACGAGCAGTACTTC. It codes for CASSLAAGSTYEQYF. Looking up the rest from reference TRBV5-1 and TRBJ2-7 gives the full variable domain: KAGVTQTPRYLIKTRGQQVTLSCSPISGHRSVSWYQQTPGQGLQFLFEYFSETQRNKGNFPGRFSGRQFSNSRSEMNVSTLELGDSALYLCASSLAAGSTYEQYFGPGTRLTVT.

V gene TRBV10-3 combines with J gene TRBJ1-2, with TRBD1 identical over 7 bases. CDR3 length: 13 residues. The V gene's germline CDR1 is ENHRY and CDR2 SYGVKD. Losses at the gene ends were 4 bases for V and 6 bases for J; bases not matched to a gene: 5. CDR3: CAISGITGDGYTF. DNA of the CDR3: TGTGCCATCAGTGGCATTACAGGGGATGGCTACACCTTC.

V gene TRBV29-1 combines with J gene TRBJ1-5, with D tentatively TRBD1 (6 bases). CDR1 SQVTM and CDR2 ANQGSEA come from the germline V gene. Trimming left V 6 bases short and J 5 bases short, with 17 bases between. The CDR3 consists of 14 residues. The CDR3, as DNA: TGCAGCGTCACAGGGAAGAGGGGATATCAGCCCCAGCATTTT. Its protein product is CSVTGKRGYQPQHF.

The genes are TRBV18 and TRBJ2-7; 9 bases match TRBD1. The CDR3 extends over 14 amino acids. The J segment lost 6 bases and the V segment lost 4 bases, leaving 7 bases of the junction unmatched. In germline, CDR1 is KGHSH, CDR2 LQKENI. This chain's CDR3 is CASSLGQGFIEQYF. DNA for the CDR3: TGTGCCAGCTCACTGGGACAGGGATTTATCGAGCAGTACTTC.

The chain recombines TRBV6-5 with TRBJ2-1; 11 nucleotides align to TRBD2. Germline values: CDR1 MNHEY, CDR2 SVGAGI. Unmatched junction bases numbered 7, after V lost 6 bases and J lost 15 bases. This CDR3 spans 12 amino acids. CDR3 nucleotides: TGTGCCAGCAGAAACGGGACTAGCGGCCTGTTCTTC. Translation: CASRNGTSGLFF.

V gene TRBV4-1 combines with J gene TRBJ2-1, with 7 bases fitting TRBD1. Germline CDR1 MGHRA, CDR2 YSYEKL. CDR3 size: 19 residues. V trimming: 3 bases; J trimming: 4 bases; junction bases outside the gene matches: 18. The DNA of the CDR3 is TGCGCCAGCAGCCAGATGGGAGCCTTCCGGGACAGCAGTTACAATGAGCAGTTCTTC. Protein: CASSQMGAFRDSSYNEQFF.

About this clone itself: The sample holds other DNA sequences that translate to the same CDR3. V is TRBV30 and J is TRBJ2-5, with TRBD2 matching 9 bases. There are 15 residues in the CDR3. The junction had 4 bases not matched to a gene; V was cut back by 0 bases and J by 2 bases. Germline V CDR1 and CDR2: GTSNPN, SVGIG (reference sequence). The CDR3 region is CAWSVASGVQETQYF. CDR3 DNA: TGTGCCTGGAGTGTGGCTAGCGGGGTTCAAGAGACCCAGTACTTC.

The chain is built from TRBV5-5 and TRBJ1-2; 7 nucleotides align to TRBD1. Germline V gene data show CDR1 as SGHKS and CDR2 as YYEKEE (reference sequence). This CDR3 has 15 amino acids. V shed 0 bases, J shed 4 bases, and the junction held 6 bases outside the gene matches. The CDR3 DNA reads TGTGCCAGCAGCTTGGGGACAGGAGAGCCCTATGGCTACACCTTC. Encoded protein: CASSLGTGEPYGYTF.